This T cell receptor beta chain was recorded in a study of cytomegalovirus exposure and HLA in healthy donors. About the study: Early on, a data release was issued that held approximately 78 million unique TCRs from HLA-typed donors. Overall study results and limits: Upon later analysis, HLA-associated TCR beta chains proved more clonally expanded than other, equally common chains. The likely explanation for a cluster of highly shared sequence variants was sequencing artifact.

Trimming cost V 2 bases and J 8 bases, with 13 bases left between them. CDR3 length: 15 residues. Germline loops: CDR1 MNHNS, CDR2 SASEGT. Both 60 Vbeta primers and 13 Jbeta primers went into the PCR. Per the original data handling: Later work found approximately 87 million unique TCR beta chains, with about 10 million shared. TCRdb's table, derived via immunoSEQ multiplex PCR, lists solely in-frame clones and lacks some. V, J and clone size are taken as reported in that table, and D and trimming were inferred from the DNA itself. The sample lists roughly 220,000 clones, 75% occurring once. For this clone: Its specificity is not known.

This TCR was sampled from a woman aged 25 to 39 in good health and CMV-seronegative. The chain couples TRBV6-1 to TRBJ1-6; a weak D match, TRBD1 (5 bases). Sequenced: PBMCs. CDR3 sequence reads: CASSERRVRDSPLHF. The CDR3 DNA reads TGTGCCAGCAGTGAAAGGAGGGTCAGGGATTCACCCCTCCACTTT.